These T cell receptor beta chains were read from a single sample in a study of T cell changes during pregnancy in multiple sclerosis. The assay was immunoSEQ multiplex PCR, and TCRdb's table has in-frame clones only and misses some. The top ten clones hold more than 0.45% of a sample with about 70,000 clones, about 95% of them seen once. The input for sequencing was peripheral blood, taken in the third trimester of pregnancy. The receptors here all came from a female donor with multiple sclerosis, enrolled in a pregnancy study. The CDR3 runs from the conserved cysteine through the conserved F or W. A D gene is named only where the DNA matches it firmly. Only part of the rows carry a size: once, few, many, or a class if the clone is expanded.

v_call	j_call	clone_size	d_call	cdr3_nt	cdr3_aa
TRBV5-6	TRBJ1-2	-	TRBD1	TGTGCCAGCAGCCCGGCCGGGACAGGGGCTTTTGGCTACACCTTC	CASSPAGTGAFGYTF
TRBV7-9	TRBJ1-6	-	-	TGTGCCAGCAGCCGCCCCTCTCGACTGAATTCACCCCTCCACTTT	CASSRPSRLNSPLHF
TRBV18	TRBJ2-7	-	-	TGTGCCAGCTCACCACCGATTCAGGGGTGGACTTACGAGCAGTACTTC	CASSPPIQGWTYEQYF
TRBV6-5	TRBJ2-5	-	-	TGTGCCAGCGCCCCCCCCGGACTAACGGAGGAGACCCAGTACTTC	CASAPPGLTEETQYF
TRBV27	TRBJ1-2	once	-	TGTGCCAGCAGTTTCCTTCGGGGGTCACTATCTAACTATGGCTACACCTTC	CASSFLRGSLSNYGYTF
TRBV19	TRBJ2-7	-	-	TGTGCCAGTTCTTGGCGACAGAACTACGAGCAGTACTTC	CASSWRQNYEQYF
TRBV6-5	TRBJ2-7	-	TRBD1	TGTGCCAGCAGTTACTCCTCCAGGGGGAGTTACGAGCAGTACTTC	CASSYSSRGSYEQYF
TRBV2	TRBJ2-7	once	-	TGTGCCAGCAGTGAGGGGACGGAGGGGCAGCAGTACTTC	CASSEGTEGQQYF
TRBV27	TRBJ2-7	-	-	TGTGCCAGCAGCCAAGACAGTTCATACGAGCAGTACTTC	CASSQDSSYEQYF
TRBV7-8	TRBJ2-5	-	TRBD2	TGTGCCAGCAGCTTTGGGCTTTCACTAGCGGGGGGAGAGACCCAGTACTTC	CASSFGLSLAGGETQYF
TRBV27	TRBJ1-1	-	TRBD1	TGTGCCAGCAGTTTATCGCCGACAGGGGTGAACACTGAAGCTTTCTTT	CASSLSPTGVNTEAFF
TRBV27	TRBJ2-3	-	TRBD2	TGTGCCAGCAGTTTATACCTAGCGGGGGTAGATACGCAGTATTTT	CASSLYLAGVDTQYF
TRBV29-1	TRBJ2-1	-	-	TGCAGCGTTGGACAGCAACACAATGAGCAGTTCTTC	CSVGQQHNEQFF
TRBV9	TRBJ1-2	-	TRBD1	TGTGCCAGCAGCTCGAGGGGGGACAGGGCCTCTAACTATGGCTACACCTTC	CASSSRGDRASNYGYTF
TRBV7-8	TRBJ1-1	-	-	TGTGCCAGCAGCTTAGGAGTTCGCCGGGGCACTGAAGCTTTCTTT	CASSLGVRRGTEAFF
TRBV9	TRBJ2-5	-	-	TGTGCCAGCAGCGTAAACCCAATCGGGGGAGAGACCCAGTACTTC	CASSVNPIGGETQYF
TRBV13	TRBJ1-5	-	TRBD1	TGTGCCAGCAGTCAACGGGGGGACAGGGGGCCAAATCAGCCCCAGCATTTT	CASSQRGDRGPNQPQHF
TRBV7-2	TRBJ2-7	-	-	TGTGCCAGCAGCTTAGGGTCCGGCGGGTCCTACGAGCAGTACTTC	CASSLGSGGSYEQYF
TRBV6-5	TRBJ2-5	-	-	TGTGCCAGCAGCTCCCCGGGGTACCAAGAGACCCAGTACTTC	CASSSPGYQETQYF
TRBV21-1	TRBJ2-1	-	-	TGTGCCAGCATCCCGACACGGCCCCCCTTTGGGGAGCAGTTCTTC	CASIPTRPPFGEQFF
TRBV2	TRBJ1-2	-	-	TGTGCCAGCAGTGTTACAGGGAATGGCTACACCTTC	CASSVTGNGYTF
TRBV18	TRBJ2-3	-	TRBD2	TGTGCCAGCTCACCACTAGGCGGGGGATACACAGATACGCAGTATTTT	CASSPLGGGYTDTQYF
TRBV14	TRBJ1-2	-	-	TGTGCCAGCAGCCAAGTAGGGGTGCATGGCTACACCTTC	CASSQVGVHGYTF
TRBV29-1	TRBJ1-2	once	-	TGCAGCGGACGTACGGGGGTCTATGGCTACACCTTC	CSGRTGVYGYTF
TRBV19	TRBJ2-7	-	TRBD1	TGTGCCAGTAGGGTACAGGGGGCCTCCTACGAGCAGTACTTC	CASRVQGASYEQYF
TRBV10-1	TRBJ2-3	-	-	TGCGCCAGCATGCGGGTCCAGGGGACAGATACGCAGTATTTT	CASMRVQGTDTQYF
TRBV6-6	TRBJ2-5	-	TRBD1	TGTGCCAGCAGTTACTCGAGGCAGGGGGAGTACTTC	CASSYSRQGEYF
TRBV5-4	TRBJ2-4	-	-	TGTGCCAGCAGCTGGAGGGTAGACAAAAACATTCAGTACTTC	CASSWRVDKNIQYF
TRBV29-1	TRBJ1-1	-	-	TGCAGCGTTGTGGTTTCCGAGCGGGGGGGGACTGAAGCTTTCTTT	CSVVVSERGGTEAFF
TRBV7-2	TRBJ1-1	-	-	TGTGCCAGCAGCTTAGGACAGAGGAACACTGAAGCTTTCTTT	CASSLGQRNTEAFF
TRBV7-9	TRBJ1-6	-	-	TGTGCCAGCAGCTTCTCGGGGGAGCTACCCCTCCACTTT	CASSFSGELPLHF
TRBV4-3	TRBJ2-7	-	TRBD1	TGCGCCAGCAGCCAGGGGACAGGGGGCTCCTACGAGCAGTACTTC	CASSQGTGGSYEQYF
TRBV5-5	TRBJ1-5	-	TRBD1	TGTGCCAGCAGCGTTGGACAGGGGGCTCAGCCCCAGCATTTT	CASSVGQGAQPQHF
TRBV6-4	TRBJ2-2	-	-	TGTGCCAGCAGTGGGGCTTTGAACACCGGGGAGCTGTTTTTT	CASSGALNTGELFF
TRBV10-2	TRBJ2-7	-	TRBD2	TGCGCCAGCAGTCCTAGCGGGGCGACCTACGAGCAGTACTTC	CASSPSGATYEQYF
TRBV30	TRBJ1-1	-	-	TGTGCCTGGAGTACACAGCCCCTCTGGGTGGGCAACACTGAAGCTTTCTTT	CAWSTQPLWVGNTEAFF
TRBV10-3	TRBJ1-5	-	-	TGTGCCATCAGTGAGTCGAGGGATAGCAATCAGCCCCAGCATTTT	CAISESRDSNQPQHF
TRBV2	TRBJ1-2	-	-	TGTGCCAGCACAAGGGAGACCTATGGCTACACCTTC	CASTRETYGYTF
TRBV11-3	TRBJ2-2	-	TRBD1	TGTGCCAGCAGCTTGGGACAGGGAAACACCGGGGAGCTGTTTTTT	CASSLGQGNTGELFF
TRBV5-6	TRBJ1-5	-	-	TGTGCCAGCAGCTCACACAGGGTTTATAGCAATCAGCCCCAGCATTTT	CASSSHRVYSNQPQHF
TRBV6-5	TRBJ2-5	-	-	TGTGCCAGCAGTTACGCACTAGTAAGGGAGACCCAGTACTTC	CASSYALVRETQYF
TRBV4-1	TRBJ1-4	-	TRBD1	TGCGCCAGCAGCCCCACACTGGACAGGGGGATTGAGGAAAAACTGTTTTTT	CASSPTLDRGIEEKLFF